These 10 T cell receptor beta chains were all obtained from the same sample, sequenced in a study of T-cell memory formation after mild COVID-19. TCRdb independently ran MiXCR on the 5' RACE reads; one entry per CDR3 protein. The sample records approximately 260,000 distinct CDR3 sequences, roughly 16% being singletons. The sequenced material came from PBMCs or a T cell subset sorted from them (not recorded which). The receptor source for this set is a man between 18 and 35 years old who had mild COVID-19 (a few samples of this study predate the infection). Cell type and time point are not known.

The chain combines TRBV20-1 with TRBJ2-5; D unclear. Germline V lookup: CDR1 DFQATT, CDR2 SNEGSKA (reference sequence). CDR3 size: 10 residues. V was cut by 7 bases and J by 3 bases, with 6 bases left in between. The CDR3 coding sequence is TGCAGTGGGATCAAAGAGACCCAGTACTTC. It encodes CSGIKETQYF.

CDR3 DNA: TGTGCCAGCAGTACGTCCCCGAGGGGAACCGGGGAGCTGTTTTTT. This sequence encodes CASSTSPRGTGELFF. V and J are TRBV6-6 and TRBJ2-2; tentatively, D is TRBD1 or TRBD2 (5 bases each). The CDR3 extends over 15 amino acids. V dropped 5 bases and J dropped 5 bases, with 15 bases sitting between them. In germline, CDR1 is MNHNY, CDR2 SVGAGI (reference sequence).

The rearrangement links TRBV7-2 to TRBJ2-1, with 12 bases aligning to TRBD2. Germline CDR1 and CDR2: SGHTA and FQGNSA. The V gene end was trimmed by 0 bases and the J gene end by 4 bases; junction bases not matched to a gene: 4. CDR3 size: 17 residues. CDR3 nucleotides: TGTGCCAGCAGCTTAGCAGCTAGCGGGGGGGCTTACAATGAGCAGTTCTTC. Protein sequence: CASSLAASGGAYNEQFF.

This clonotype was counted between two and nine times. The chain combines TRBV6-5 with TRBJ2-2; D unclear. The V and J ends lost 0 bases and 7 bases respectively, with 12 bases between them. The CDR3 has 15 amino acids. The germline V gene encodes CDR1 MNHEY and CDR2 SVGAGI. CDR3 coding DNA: TGTGCCAGCAGTTACTCCCCGTGGATCGGCGGGGAGCTGTTTTTT. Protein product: CASSYSPWIGGELFF.

The CDR3 DNA reads TGTGCCAGCAGTTACTCCCTTGGACAGGGGGGGAGAAAACTGTTTTTT. This codes for CASSYSLGQGGRKLFF. The rearrangement joins TRBV6-6 to TRBJ1-4; 10 bases align to TRBD1. Germline V gives CDR1 MNHNY, CDR2 SVGAGI (reference sequence). With V trimmed by 0 bases and J by 10 bases, 8 bases remained unmatched. CDR3 length equals 16 residues.

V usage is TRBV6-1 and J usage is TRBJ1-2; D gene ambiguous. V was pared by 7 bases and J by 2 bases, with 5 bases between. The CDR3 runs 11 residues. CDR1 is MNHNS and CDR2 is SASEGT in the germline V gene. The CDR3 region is CASKINYGYTF. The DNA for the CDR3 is TGTGCCAGCAAGATCAACTATGGCTACACCTTC.

The CDR3: CASSHPGQNQPQHF. The CDR3 DNA reads as TGTGCCAGCAGTCATCCGGGACAGAATCAGCCCCAGCATTTT. The V and J genes are TRBV6-6 and TRBJ1-5, with TRBD1 identical over 7 bases. The CDR3 loop spans 14 amino acids. V trimming: 5 bases; J trimming: 4 bases; junction bases outside the gene matches: 5. Looked up from germline, CDR1 is MNHNY and CDR2 is SVGAGI (reference sequence).

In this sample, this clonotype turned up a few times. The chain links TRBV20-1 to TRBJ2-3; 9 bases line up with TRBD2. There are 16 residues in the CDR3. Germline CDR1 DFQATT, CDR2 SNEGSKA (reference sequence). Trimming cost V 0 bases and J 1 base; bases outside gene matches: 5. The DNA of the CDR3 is TGCAGTGCTAGAGATCTGAGACTAGCGGGCACAGATACGCAGTATTTT. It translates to CSARDLRLAGTDTQYF.

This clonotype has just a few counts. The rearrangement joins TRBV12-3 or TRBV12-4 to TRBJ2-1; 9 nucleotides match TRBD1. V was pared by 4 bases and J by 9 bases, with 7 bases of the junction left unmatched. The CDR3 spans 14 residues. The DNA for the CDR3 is TGTGCCAGCAGTTATCGGGACAGGGATAGTGAGCAGTTCTTC. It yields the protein CASSYRDRDSEQFF.

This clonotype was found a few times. The CDR3 sequence: CSAPNRDGADEQYF. The CDR3, as DNA: TGCAGTGCCCCCAACAGGGACGGTGCCGACGAGCAGTACTTC. The V gene is TRBV20-1, the J gene TRBJ2-7, with D tentatively TRBD1 (6 bases). The germline gives CDR1 DFQATT, CDR2 SNEGSKA (reference sequence). V shed 6 bases and J shed 5 bases, with 20 bases lying between them. This CDR3 contains 14 residues.